This T cell receptor beta chain is drawn from a study of spatial heterogeneity in lung cancer. Study-wide background: Alpha-chain sequences were consistently detected less often than beta-chain sequences. As counted in raw reads, each unique TCR and UMI combination appeared more than ten times on average.

TCRdb re-called the 5' RACE reads through MiXCR, storing one row per CDR3 protein. The repertoire holds thousands of distinct CDR3 sequences, with about 13% as singletons. The time point denotes: sample taken at primary tumor resection. The authors sequenced whole RNA from tumor, nontumor lung or frozen PBMC without sorting. Per the germline V gene, CDR1 is SGHAT and CDR2 is FQDESV (reference sequence). J gave up 9 bases and V 5 bases, and 12 bases lay outside the gene matches. The CDR3 runs to 16 residues. This clonotype is medium-sized (0.01 to 0.1%) within its sample. J is TRBJ2-2 and V is TRBV11-1; 10 nucleotides agree with TRBD1. The receptor was isolated from a female donor with early-stage non-small cell lung cancer. Material: normal lung tissue next to the tumor, obtained at surgery. In DNA, the CDR3 is TGTGCCAGCAGCGCCCGACAGGGGGCGGGAACCAGGGAGCTGTTTTTT. Its protein product is CASSARQGAGTRELFF.